The sequence of this T cell receptor beta chain was determined in a study of blood T cell repertoires in COVID-19. Study summary: T cells, B-cell-depleted T cells, or PBMCs supplied cDNA or gDNA.

Participants reported their clinical history, and cohort assignment relied on those reports. Either two negative PCRs, clearance, or symptom resolution qualified Cohort 3 donors as recovered. TCRdb's copy holds only in-frame clones and misses some; the assay was immunoSEQ multiplex PCR. The sample contains about 270,000 clones, roughly 86% of which appear only once. The V and J ends lost 3 bases and 0 bases respectively, with 13 bases between them. This CDR3 region has 16 residues. Germline-derived CDR1 and CDR2 are KGHDR and SFDVKD. The chain employs TRBV24-1 and TRBJ2-5; D perhaps matches TRBD1 (6 bases). This clonotype was obtained from a woman aged 18-29 years who had recovered from COVID-19. The sequenced material came from PBMCs or T cells enriched from blood (not recorded which). The DNA of the CDR3 is TGTGCCACCAGTGATGACAGGTCCAGTCACCAAGAGACCCAGTACTTC. Protein product: CATSDDRSSHQETQYF.